The 18 T cell receptor beta chains in this list originate from one sample, sequenced in a study of regulatory T cells in long-lasting Graves disease. Time point specified: persistent/refractory GD, antithyroid drugs over 5 years with positive TRAb. Isolated PBMC RNA provided the starting material for the TCR library. With iRepertoire HTBI primers and Arm-PCR of CDR3 regions, TCR beta libraries were built. One entry per CDR3 protein results from TCRdb running MiXCR on the multiplex PCR reads. Found here are roughly 300,000 distinct CDR3 sequences, around a fifth of them singletons; the top ten hold around 30%. Source: peripheral blood mononuclear cells (PBMCs), taken when the disease was refractory, from a patient treated with antithyroid drugs. These receptors all stem from a female donor with Graves disease.

The V call is TRBV10-2, the J call TRBJ1-5; unclear D gene. The CDR3 length is 14 residues. In germline, CDR1 is WSHSY, CDR2 SAAADI. Trimming stripped 4 bases from V and 3 bases from J, with 10 bases between. The chain's CDR3 is CASSGVQTNQPQHF. CDR3 sequence (DNA): TGCGCCAGCAGTGGCGTACAGACCAATCAGCCCCAGCATTTT.

As to this clonotype: A read error may account for a junction end that differs from germline. J is TRBJ1-1 and V is TRBV7-2; D is ambiguous. The CDR3 length is 14 residues. Germline CDR1 SGHTA, CDR2 FQGNSA. The CDR3 loop reads CASSWAQPYREASF. The CDR3 bases are TGTGCCAGCAGCTGGGCCCAGCCCTACAGAGAAGCTTCCTTT.

This clonotype showed up many times. This sequence joins TRBV27 and TRBJ1-5; tentative D call: TRBD1 (5 bases). Germline V gene sequence: CDR1 MNHEY, CDR2 SMNVEV (reference sequence). The CDR3 sequence is 13 residues long. Trimming removed 6 bases from V and 4 bases from J, with 10 bases in between. Here the CDR3 DNA reads TGTGCCAGCAGCTGGGACGGGAATCAGCCCCAGCATTTT. Its translation is CASSWDGNQPQHF.

This clonotype showed up just a few times. The rearrangement uses TRBV5-1 and TRBJ2-5; D is unclear. CDR3 size: 13 residues. V lost 4 bases and J 5 bases, leaving 12 bases between the germline ends. CDR1 and CDR2 from the germline V gene are SGHRS and YFSETQ. The CDR3 here is CASSPYHGETQYF. Written as DNA, the CDR3 is TGCGCCAGCAGCCCGTATCACGGGGAGACCCAGTACTTC.

The chain is built from TRBV11-2 and TRBJ1-1; D uncertain. Trimming shortened V by 0 bases and J by 7 bases, and 12 bases separated the two germline ends. This CDR3 is built from 14 residues. Germline values: CDR1 SGHAT, CDR2 FQNNGV. CDR3 DNA: TGTGCCAGCAGCTTAGATGGGCCCGCCGGTGAAGCTTTCTTT. It specifies CASSLDGPAGEAFF.

This clonotype turned up a few times. The chain recombines TRBV7-9 with TRBJ1-2, with no clear D. Trimming shortened V by 3 bases and J by 3 bases, and 14 bases separated the two germline ends. The CDR3 contains 15 residues. CDR1 and CDR2 (germline): SEHNR, FQNEAQ (reference sequence). The CDR3 spells CASSLVLRGDYGYTF. CDR3 nucleotides: TGTGCCAGCAGCTTGGTCCTTAGAGGAGACTATGGCTACACCTTC. Variable domain in full (rest from reference TRBV7-9 and TRBJ1-2): DTGVSQNPRHKITKRGQNVTFRCDPISEHNRLYWYRQTLGQGPEFLTYFQNEAQLEKSRLLSDRFSAERPKGSFSTLEIQRTEQGDSAMYLCASSLVLRGDYGYTFGSGTRLTVV.

The chain has TRBV24-1 and TRBJ2-1; D remains unclear. The CDR3 loop spans 9 amino acids. The germline gives CDR1 KGHDR, CDR2 SFDVKD. V shed 8 bases and J shed 9 bases, with 4 bases lying between them. The CDR3 spells CATKGEQFF. The CDR3 DNA is TGTGCCACCAAGGGTGAGCAGTTCTTC.

The rearrangement uses TRBV3-1 and TRBJ2-3, with TRBD2 identical over 10 bases. CDR1 is LGHDT and CDR2 is YNNKEL in the germline V gene (reference sequence). The CDR3 length is 16 residues. V shed 1 base, J shed 0 bases, and the junction held 1 base outside the gene matches. Here the CDR3 reads CASSQGLAGSTDTQYF. The CDR3 coding sequence is TGTGCCAGCAGCCAAGGACTAGCGGGCAGCACAGATACGCAGTATTTT.

The count of this clonotype is one. The rearrangement joins TRBV28 to TRBJ1-5; no clear D gene. The CDR3 covers 10 residues. CDR1 and CDR2 (germline): MDHEN, SYDVKM. The germline V and J ends were trimmed by 7 bases and 4 bases, with 2 bases remaining between them. DNA for the CDR3: TGTGCCAGCAATAATCAGCCCCAGCATTTT. Translating gives CASNNQPQHF.

In its sample, this clonotype was seen many times. V usage is TRBV28 and J usage is TRBJ1-1, with 10 bases matching TRBD1. V lost 4 bases to trimming and J lost 5 bases; unmatched junction nucleotides: 7. The CDR3 is 15 amino acids. The germline V gene encodes CDR1 MDHEN and CDR2 SYDVKM. The CDR3 loop reads CASSSPTGGPTEAFF. Written as DNA, the CDR3 is TGTGCCAGCAGTTCGCCGACAGGGGGCCCGACTGAAGCTTTCTTT.

The V gene is TRBV6-1, the J gene TRBJ2-7; TRBD1 might be the D (6 bases). The germline CDR1 and CDR2 sequences are MNHNS and SASEGT. This CDR3 is 14 amino acids long. V lost 9 bases, J lost 4 bases, and 19 bases lay in between. DNA of the CDR3: TGTGCCAGTCGCACCGGGACAAATCTTTACGAGCAGTACTTC. This sequence encodes CASRTGTNLYEQYF.

This clonotype has a count of ten or more. The chain carries TRBV7-6 and TRBJ1-6; perhaps TRBD1 as D (6 bases). Trimming pared 4 bases from V and 0 bases from J, leaving 10 bases between. CDR1 is SGHVS and CDR2 is FNYEAQ in the germline V gene. The CDR3 spans 16 residues. The CDR3 spells CASSSTGSSYNSPLHF. The CDR3 bases are TGTGCCAGCAGCTCCACAGGGAGCTCCTATAATTCACCCCTCCACTTT.

The V and J genes are TRBV20-1 and TRBJ2-7, with TRBD2 matching 13 bases. The CDR3 has 16 amino acids. With V trimmed by 0 bases and J by 3 bases, 5 bases remained unmatched. The germline V gene has CDR1 DFQATT and CDR2 SNEGSKA (reference sequence). This chain's CDR3 is CSARDGGLAGHYEQYF. CDR3 sequence (DNA): TGCAGTGCTAGAGATGGGGGACTAGCGGGACACTACGAGCAGTACTTC.

This clonotype was counted ten times or more. The chain employs TRBV6-1 and TRBJ1-1; a possible D gene is TRBD1 (5 bases). Germline CDR1 and CDR2: MNHNS and SASEGT. Between the trimmed V and J ends, which lost 4 bases and 4 bases, there was a span of 13 bases. The CDR3 totals 14 residues. In DNA form, the CDR3 reads TGTGCCAGCAGTGTCACGGGGGGTGGCACTGAAGCTTTCTTT. Translating it yields CASSVTGGGTEAFF.

In this sample, this clonotype turned up a few times. The chain carries TRBV7-9 and TRBJ1-2; D not resolved. This CDR3 region has 15 residues. CDR1 is SEHNR, CDR2 FQNEAQ, per germline (reference sequence). V was clipped by 3 bases and J by 2 bases, with 13 bases between them. In nucleotides, the CDR3 is TGTGCCAGCAGCTTCGATTCCCCGGGGAACTATGGCTACACCTTC. Its protein product is CASSFDSPGNYGYTF.

The chain combines TRBV7-3 with TRBJ2-3; 15 nucleotides align to TRBD2. Germline lookup yields CDR1 SGHTA and CDR2 FQGTGA. The CDR3 extends over 17 amino acids. The J segment lost 3 bases and the V segment lost 1 base, leaving 2 bases of the junction unmatched. For the CDR3, the DNA is TGTGCCAGCAGCTTAATTGGACTAGCGGGGGGGACAGATACGCAGTATTTT. Translation: CASSLIGLAGGTDTQYF.

This clonotype was observed many times. The chain has TRBV6-1 and TRBJ1-6; D gene uncertain. This CDR3 has 14 amino acids. The V and J ends lost 6 bases and 5 bases respectively, with 11 bases between them. Germline values: CDR1 MNHNS, CDR2 SASEGT. The CDR3 region has the DNA TGTGCCAGCAGCCTGAGGCAGAATAATTCACCCCTCCACTTT. It is translated as CASSLRQNNSPLHF.

This clonotype occurred many times. The chain is built from TRBV20-1 and TRBJ2-2; D is unclear. This CDR3 is 14 amino acids long. V lost 2 bases, J lost 0 bases, and 7 bases lay in between. Germline V lookup: CDR1 DFQATT, CDR2 SNEGSKA (reference sequence). DNA for the CDR3: TGCAGTGCTAGACAGGTCGCGAACACCGGGGAGCTGTTTTTT. It specifies CSARQVANTGELFF.